This T cell receptor (beta chain) appears in the sequencing data of a study of vaccination and CD4 T cells after COVID-19. Regarding treatment: approximately 9-day PBMC culture with coronavirus spike peptide pools or control peptides (ViraFEST assay). Sequenced with the Oncomine TCR Beta short-read assay was DNA taken from cultured CD4+ T cells. A single record per CDR3 protein comes from TCRdb applying MiXCR to the PCR reads. The sample shows 10,000 to 15,000 distinct CDR3 sequences, about 50% of them seen only once. With respect to this clonotype: The antigen remains unidentified.

The CDR3 covers 14 residues. V was trimmed by 3 bases and J by 7 bases, leaving 13 bases between them. Per the germline V gene, CDR1 is SEHNR and CDR2 is FQNEAQ (reference sequence). The study, taken as a whole, reports: Convalescent patients displayed a median 86.3% of reactive clones emerging only post-vaccination.

This chain uses TRBV7-9 with TRBJ2-1; D gene uncertain. Sequenced sample: CD4+ T cells from blood, cultured in vitro. The sequence was collected from a human donor who had recovered from COVID-19. This chain's CDR3 is CASSFHSQRNEQFF. In DNA form, the CDR3 reads TGTGCCAGCAGCTTTCACAGTCAACGGAATGAGCAGTTCTTC.